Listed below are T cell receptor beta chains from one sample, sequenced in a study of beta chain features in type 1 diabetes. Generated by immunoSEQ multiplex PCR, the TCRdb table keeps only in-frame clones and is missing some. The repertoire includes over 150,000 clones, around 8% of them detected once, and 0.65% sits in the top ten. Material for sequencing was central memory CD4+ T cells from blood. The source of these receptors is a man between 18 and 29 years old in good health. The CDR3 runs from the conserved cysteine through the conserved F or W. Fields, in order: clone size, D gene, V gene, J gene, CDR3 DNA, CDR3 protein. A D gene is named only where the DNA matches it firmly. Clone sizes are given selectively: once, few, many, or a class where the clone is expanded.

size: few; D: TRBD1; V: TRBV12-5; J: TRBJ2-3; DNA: TGTGCTAGTGGTTCAGGGACAGGCACAGATACGCAGTATTTT; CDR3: CASGSGTGTDTQYF
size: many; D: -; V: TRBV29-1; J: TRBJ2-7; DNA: TGCAGCGTGAAGACTAGGCGCTACGAGCAGTACTTC; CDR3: CSVKTRRYEQYF
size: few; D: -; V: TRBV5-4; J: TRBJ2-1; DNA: TGTGCCAGCACCAAAGGGGGGGAGCGGCGCAATGAGCAGTTCTTC; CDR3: CASTKGGERRNEQFF
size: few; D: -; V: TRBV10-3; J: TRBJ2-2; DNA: TGTGCCATCAGGGGGACAAATCGGTTGAACACCGGGGAGCTGTTTTTT; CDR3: CAIRGTNRLNTGELFF
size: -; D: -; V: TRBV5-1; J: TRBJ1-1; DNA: TGCGCCAGCAGCTTAGGCGGGGTGTTTACTGAAGCTTTCTTT; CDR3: CASSLGGVFTEAFF
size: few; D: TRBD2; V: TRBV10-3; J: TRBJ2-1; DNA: TGTGCCATCAGTATAACCTCTAGCGGGAGGAACTACAATGAGCAGTTCTTC; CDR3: CAISITSSGRNYNEQFF
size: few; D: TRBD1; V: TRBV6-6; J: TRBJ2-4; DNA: TGTGCCAGCAGCCGGACCGGGACAGGCGAAAACATTCAGTACTTC; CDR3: CASSRTGTGENIQYF
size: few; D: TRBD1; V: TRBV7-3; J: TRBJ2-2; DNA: TGTGCCAGCAGCTTACGGGGACAGGGATCCGGGGAGCTGTTTTTT; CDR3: CASSLRGQGSGELFF
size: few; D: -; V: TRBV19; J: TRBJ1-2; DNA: TGTGCCAGTAACTTGAACCGGGAGACAGTCTATGGCTACACCTTC; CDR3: CASNLNRETVYGYTF
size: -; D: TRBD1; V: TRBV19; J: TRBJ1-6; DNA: TGTGCCAGTAGGACACACTCACAGGGGGTCAATTCACCCCTCCACTTT; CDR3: CASRTHSQGVNSPLHF
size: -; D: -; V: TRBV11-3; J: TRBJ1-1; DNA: TGTGCCAGAAGAGGGAATATTATTGGAGCTTTCTTT; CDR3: CARRGNIIGAFF
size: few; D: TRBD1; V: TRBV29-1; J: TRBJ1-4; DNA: TGCAGCGTTGTGGAACAGGGGGGTGAAAAACTGTTTTTT; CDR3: CSVVEQGGEKLFF
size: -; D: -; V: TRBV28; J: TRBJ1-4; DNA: TGTGCCAGCAGTTTATGGACAGCTGCTAATGAAAAACTGTTTTTT; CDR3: CASSLWTAANEKLFF
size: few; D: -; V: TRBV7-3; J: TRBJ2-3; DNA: TGTGCCAGCAAACCCTTCCTAGGAACAGGGTCCACAGATACGCAGTATTTT; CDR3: CASKPFLGTGSTDTQYF
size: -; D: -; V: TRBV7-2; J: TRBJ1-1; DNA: TGTGCCAGCAGCTTAGTATCGGGGGGCGTCACTGAAGCTTTCTTT; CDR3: CASSLVSGGVTEAFF
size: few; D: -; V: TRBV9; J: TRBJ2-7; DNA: TGTGCCAGCAGCGTCGAGGGATCGGCCTACGAGCAGTACTTC; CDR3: CASSVEGSAYEQYF
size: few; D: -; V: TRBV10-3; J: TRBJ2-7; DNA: TGTGCCATCACGAGAGCCGGGGATCACTCCTACGAGCAGTACTTC; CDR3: CAITRAGDHSYEQYF
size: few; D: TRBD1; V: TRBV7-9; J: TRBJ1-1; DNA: TGTGCCAGCACCAGAGGGGACAGAAACACTGAAGCTTTCTTT; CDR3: CASTRGDRNTEAFF
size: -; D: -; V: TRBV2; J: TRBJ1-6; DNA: TGTGCCAGCAGTGAGGAGGGGTTGTCACCCCTCCACTTT; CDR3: CASSEEGLSPLHF
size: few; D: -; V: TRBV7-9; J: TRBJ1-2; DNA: TGTGCCAGCAGATCAGGCGGGGCAGCTAACTATGGCTACACCTTC; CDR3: CASRSGGAANYGYTF
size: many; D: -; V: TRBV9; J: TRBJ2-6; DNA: TGTGCCAGCAGCGTAGTACAATCTGGGGCCAACGTCCTGACTTTC; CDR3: CASSVVQSGANVLTF
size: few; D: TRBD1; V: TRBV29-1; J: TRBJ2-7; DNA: TGCAGCGTCTCGGGACAGGGGGCGAACTCCTACGAGCAGTACTTC; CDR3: CSVSGQGANSYEQYF
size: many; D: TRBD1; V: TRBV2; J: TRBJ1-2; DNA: TGTGCCAGCAGTCAGGACAGGGGTATCTCTGGCTACACCTTC; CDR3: CASSQDRGISGYTF
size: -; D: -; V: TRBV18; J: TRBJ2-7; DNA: TGTGCCAGCTCACTAAGCCAGGGTTACGAGCAGTACTTC; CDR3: CASSLSQGYEQYF
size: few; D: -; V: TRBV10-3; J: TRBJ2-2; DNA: TGTGCCATCAGTGCGGGGGGCCGTATCACCGGGGAGCTGTTTTTT; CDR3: CAISAGGRITGELFF
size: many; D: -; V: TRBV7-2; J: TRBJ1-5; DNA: TGTGCCAGCAGCCCTGGAGGGTCCTCCAATCAGCCCCAGCATTTT; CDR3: CASSPGGSSNQPQHF
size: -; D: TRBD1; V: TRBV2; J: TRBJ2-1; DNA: TGTGCCAGCAGTGAGGTCTTTGGGCAGGGGGACGACAATGAGCAGTTCTTC; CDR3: CASSEVFGQGDDNEQFF